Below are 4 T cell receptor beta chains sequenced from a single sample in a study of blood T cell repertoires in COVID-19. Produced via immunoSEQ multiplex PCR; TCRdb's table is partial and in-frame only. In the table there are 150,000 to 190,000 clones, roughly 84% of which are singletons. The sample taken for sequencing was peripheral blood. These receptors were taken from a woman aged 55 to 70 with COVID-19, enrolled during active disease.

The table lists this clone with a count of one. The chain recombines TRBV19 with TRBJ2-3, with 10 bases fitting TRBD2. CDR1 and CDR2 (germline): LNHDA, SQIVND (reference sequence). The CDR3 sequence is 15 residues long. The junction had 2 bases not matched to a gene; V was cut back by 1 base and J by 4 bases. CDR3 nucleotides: TGTGCCAGTAGTATAGTCCTAGCGGGAGCAGATACGCAGTATTTT. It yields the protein CASSIVLAGADTQYF.

The CDR3: CASSTDREVTEAFF. The CDR3 DNA reads as TGCGCCAGCAGCACGGACAGGGAGGTCACTGAAGCTTTCTTT. The J gene is TRBJ1-1, the V gene TRBV5-1; 8 bases line up with TRBD1. In germline, CDR1 is SGHRS, CDR2 YFSETQ. The CDR3 is made up of 14 amino acids. Germline trimming cut 4 bases from V and 4 bases from J; bases unmatched to any gene: 6.

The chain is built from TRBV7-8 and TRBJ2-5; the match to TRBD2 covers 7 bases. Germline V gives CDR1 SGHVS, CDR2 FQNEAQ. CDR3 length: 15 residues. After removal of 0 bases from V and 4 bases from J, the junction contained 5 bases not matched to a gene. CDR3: CASSLAPGRGETQYF. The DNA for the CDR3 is TGTGCCAGCAGCTTAGCGCCGGGGAGGGGAGAGACCCAGTACTTC. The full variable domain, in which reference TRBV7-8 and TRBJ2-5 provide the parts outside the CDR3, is GAGVSQSPRYKVAKRGQDVALRCDPISGHVSLFWYQQALGQGPEFLTYFQNEAQLDKSGLPSDRFFAERPEGSVSTLKIQRTQQEDSAVYLCASSLAPGRGETQYFGPGTRLLVL.

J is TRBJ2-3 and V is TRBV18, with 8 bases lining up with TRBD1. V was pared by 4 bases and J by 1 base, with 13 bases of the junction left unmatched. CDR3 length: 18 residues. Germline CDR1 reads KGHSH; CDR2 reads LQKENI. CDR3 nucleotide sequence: TGTGCCAGCTCACTTGGGACAGGACCGACGCTTGGCACAGATACGCAGTATTTT. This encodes CASSLGTGPTLGTDTQYF.